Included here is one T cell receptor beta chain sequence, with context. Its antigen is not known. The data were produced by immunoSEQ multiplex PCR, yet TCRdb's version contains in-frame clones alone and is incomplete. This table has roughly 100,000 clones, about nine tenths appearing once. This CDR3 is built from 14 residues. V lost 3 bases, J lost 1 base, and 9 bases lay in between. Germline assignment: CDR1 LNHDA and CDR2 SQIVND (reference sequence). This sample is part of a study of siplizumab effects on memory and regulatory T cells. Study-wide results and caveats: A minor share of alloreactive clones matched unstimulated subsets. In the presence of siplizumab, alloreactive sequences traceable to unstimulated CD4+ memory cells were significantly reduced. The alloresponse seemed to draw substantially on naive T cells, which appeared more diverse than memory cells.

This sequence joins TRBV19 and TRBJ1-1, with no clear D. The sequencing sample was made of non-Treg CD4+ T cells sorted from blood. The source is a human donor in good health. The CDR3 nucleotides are TGTGCCAGTAGTATTTCCCGACAGAACACTGAAGCTTTCTTT. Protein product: CASSISRQNTEAFF.